What follows are 19 T cell receptor beta chains derived from one specimen sequenced in a study of patients and donors after allogeneic stem cell transplantation. TCRdb recomputed calls from the RT-PCR reads with MiXCR, one row per CDR3 protein. This table has 920,000 or so distinct CDR3 sequences, about a sixth appearing once. Sequencing was done on a sample of blood, either unsorted or a sorted T cell fraction (not recorded which). The receptors originated from a human donor who was either an allogeneic HSCT recipient or a stem cell or donor lymphocyte infusion donor (not recorded which). It is not recorded whose cells these are; they may come from a transplant donor.

The gene calls are TRBV14 and TRBJ2-3, with no clear D. The germline V gene encodes CDR1 SGHDN and CDR2 FVKESK. Trimming pared 4 bases from V and 5 bases from J, leaving 10 bases between. This CDR3 has 13 amino acids. The CDR3 nucleotides read TGTGCCAGCAGCCCTTACACCCGAGATACGCAGTATTTT. This sequence encodes CASSPYTRDTQYF.

This clonotype was seen at least ten times. The rearrangement uses TRBV12-3 or TRBV12-4 and TRBJ2-7, with TRBD2 matching 12 bases. V trimming: 6 bases; J trimming: 4 bases; junction bases outside the gene matches: 7. This CDR3 is built from 15 residues. The CDR3 DNA reads as TGTGCCAGCAGCCTTGGACTAGCGGGATTGTACGAGCAGTACTTC. This encodes CASSLGLAGLYEQYF.

The sample holds a few counts of this clonotype. This rearrangement joins TRBV4-1 to TRBJ2-7; D unresolved. This CDR3 has 17 amino acids. Deletions cut 4 bases from V and 6 bases from J, with 25 bases between. The germline V gene has CDR1 MGHRA and CDR2 YSYEKL. The CDR3 loop reads CASSRGPGLLDKAEQYF. The CDR3 nucleotides read TGCGCCAGCAGCCGAGGTCCTGGCCTATTGGATAAAGCCGAGCAGTACTTC.

V gene TRBV11-2 combines with J gene TRBJ1-1; TRBD1 agrees at 8 bases. With 3 bases clipped from V and 5 bases from J, the junction kept 11 bases outside the gene matches. Germline CDR1 reads SGHAT; CDR2 reads FQNNGV. The CDR3 consists of 16 residues. CDR3: CASSFRGQVAGTEAFF. CDR3 coding DNA: TGTGCCAGCAGCTTCCGGGGACAGGTGGCGGGAACTGAAGCTTTCTTT.

In its sample, this clonotype was seen a few times. This sequence joins TRBV6-5 and TRBJ1-2; 9 nucleotides line up with TRBD1. This CDR3 is built from 14 residues. V shed 4 bases, J shed 3 bases, and the junction held 3 bases outside the gene matches. Per the germline V gene, CDR1 is MNHEY and CDR2 is SVGAGI. CDR3 residues: CASSSGTGYYGYTF. In DNA, the CDR3 is TGTGCCAGCAGTTCCGGGACAGGGTACTATGGCTACACCTTC.

This chain links TRBV7-2 with TRBJ1-2, with D perhaps TRBD1 (5 bases). This CDR3 contains 14 residues. V lost 4 bases and J 4 bases, leaving 13 bases between the germline ends. Germline CDR1 SGHTA, CDR2 FQGNSA. Here the CDR3 reads CASSSTGRLYGYTF. The CDR3 nucleotides are TGTGCCAGCAGCTCCACGGGACGGCTCTATGGCTACACCTTC.

This chain links TRBV11-1 with TRBJ1-1; D is uncertain. V was cut by 5 bases and J by 1 base, with 14 bases left in between. There are 15 residues in the CDR3. Germline V lookup: CDR1 SGHAT, CDR2 FQDESV (reference sequence). CDR3 coding DNA: TGTGCCAGCAGCGACACTCTAAGCAGGAACACTGAAGCTTTCTTT. Translated, it gives CASSDTLSRNTEAFF.

The sample holds many counts of this clonotype. The chain has TRBV9 and TRBJ1-3; D is uncertain. V was pared by 7 bases and J by 4 bases, with 3 bases between. Germline V gives CDR1 SGDLS, CDR2 YYNGEE. The CDR3 is made up of 10 amino acids. In DNA form, the CDR3 reads TGTGCCAGCGGGGGAAACACCATATATTTT. This translates into CASGGNTIYF.

This clonotype was detected many times. CDR3 sequence (DNA): TGTGCCAGCAGCCGACTAGCTGGTGAGACCCAGTACTTC. It is translated as CASSRLAGETQYF. The chain employs TRBV3-1 and TRBJ2-5; 7 bases are a match to TRBD2. The J segment lost 5 bases and the V segment lost 4 bases, leaving 4 bases of the junction unmatched. This CDR3 region has 13 residues. Germline V gene sequence: CDR1 LGHDT, CDR2 YNNKEL (reference sequence).

In this sample, this clonotype turned up a few times. The rearrangement joins TRBV20-1 to TRBJ1-3; 7 positions agree with TRBD1. Germline V gene data show CDR1 as DFQATT and CDR2 as SNEGSKA (reference sequence). The CDR3 is made up of 16 amino acids. With 5 bases clipped from V and 0 bases from J, the junction kept 10 bases outside the gene matches. The CDR3 loop reads CSAAQGGTVSGNTIYF. Here the CDR3 DNA reads TGCAGTGCTGCGCAGGGGGGGACCGTCTCTGGAAACACCATATATTTT.

A single count supports this clonotype. This rearrangement joins TRBV14 to TRBJ2-1; TRBD2 agrees at 12 bases. The CDR3 covers 16 residues. V shed 1 base, J shed 7 bases, and the junction held 5 bases outside the gene matches. CDR1 is SGHDN and CDR2 is FVKESK in the germline V gene. The CDR3 bases are TGTGCCAGCAGCCAAGGCTGGACTAGCGGGACTAATGAGCAGTTCTTC. Protein: CASSQGWTSGTNEQFF.

This clonotype was seen more than once but under ten times. The chain carries TRBV5-1 and TRBJ1-1; 7 bases line up with TRBD1. Per the germline V gene, CDR1 is SGHRS and CDR2 is YFSETQ. The CDR3 sequence is 12 residues long. V lost 3 bases to trimming and J lost 7 bases; unmatched junction nucleotides: 3. The CDR3 is CASSSQGLEAFF. The CDR3 bases are TGCGCCAGCAGCTCACAGGGGCTTGAAGCTTTCTTT.

The chain recombines TRBV7-8 with TRBJ1-5, with D tentatively TRBD1 (5 bases). V was shortened by 7 bases and J by 6 bases, with 13 bases between the two germline ends. CDR3 length equals 13 residues. CDR1 is SGHVS, CDR2 FQNEAQ, per germline. In nucleotides, the CDR3 is TGTGCCAGCACGGGGGATCTTCCTCAGCCCCAGCATTTT. Translation: CASTGDLPQPQHF.

The rearrangement joins TRBV7-3 to TRBJ2-6; 7 bases are a match to TRBD1. This CDR3 has 18 residues. Germline V gene data show CDR1 as SGHTA and CDR2 as FQGTGA. V shed 2 bases, J shed 1 base, and the junction held 8 bases outside the gene matches. DNA of the CDR3: TGTGCCAGCAGCTTATTTGGCCAGGGGGTGTCTGGGGCCAACGTCCTGACTTTC. Translating it yields CASSLFGQGVSGANVLTF.

V and J are TRBV6-5 and TRBJ1-2; D unclear. V lost 2 bases, J lost 1 base, and 11 bases lay in between. Germline lookup yields CDR1 MNHEY and CDR2 SVGAGI. The CDR3 has 15 amino acids. The chain's CDR3 is CASSYGEPFNYGYTF. The DNA for the CDR3 is TGTGCCAGCAGTTACGGGGAACCATTTAACTATGGCTACACCTTC.

This clonotype came up a few times. The chain recombines TRBV7-2 with TRBJ2-1; 14 nucleotides line up with TRBD2. J lost 2 bases, V lost 4 bases, and 4 bases had no gene match. Germline V lookup: CDR1 SGHTA, CDR2 FQGNSA. CDR3 length: 17 amino acids. CDR3 sequence (DNA): TGTGCCAGCAGCTCGGGACTAGCGGGAGTACCCTACAATGAGCAGTTCTTC. The encoded protein is CASSSGLAGVPYNEQFF.

V usage is TRBV9 and J usage is TRBJ2-5; 8 nucleotides line up with TRBD1. The junction had 8 bases not matched to a gene; V was cut back by 0 bases and J by 4 bases. CDR1 is SGDLS and CDR2 is YYNGEE in the germline V gene. This CDR3 has 16 amino acids. CDR3 nucleotide sequence: TGTGCCAGCAGCGTAGGAGGGCAGGGGGCATCAGAGACCCAGTACTTC. The encoded protein is CASSVGGQGASETQYF.

In this sample, this clonotype turned up a few times. This chain links TRBV2 with TRBJ2-2; D is uncertain. The CDR3 is 11 amino acids. V was cut by 8 bases and J by 6 bases, with 7 bases left in between. The germline CDR1 and CDR2 sequences are SNHLY and FYNNEI. DNA of the CDR3: TGTGCCAGCCGTCCCGCCGGGGAGCTGTTTTTT. Its protein is CASRPAGELFF.

This clonotype was counted only a few times. The chain links TRBV2 to TRBJ2-7; a possible D gene is TRBD2 (6 bases). The CDR3 length is 15 residues. The V gene's germline CDR1 is SNHLY and CDR2 FYNNEI. Trimming cost V 5 bases and J 7 bases, with 21 bases left between them. The CDR3 sequence: CASSPRAGRGSEQYF. For the CDR3, the DNA is TGTGCCAGCAGTCCCCGTGCAGGGCGGGGTTCGGAGCAGTACTTC.